This TCR beta chain emerged from a study of OX40 agonist ivuxolimab in advanced cancers. The overall study: Patients were given ivuxolimab, an antibody that agonizes OX40 (CD134). Dose-escalation cases comprised hepatocellular carcinoma, melanoma, renal cell or head and neck cancer.

Sequencing used immunoSEQ multiplex PCR; TCRdb keeps in-frame clones, though not all of them. The table shows about 82,000 clones, with 88% occurring only once. Patients were excluded for autoimmune disease history or systemic immunosuppression. Blood sampling was done at baseline, cycle 4 day 1, and cycle 7 day 1. Germline V lookup: CDR1 LNHDA, CDR2 SQIVND (reference sequence). Trimming removed 8 bases from V and 3 bases from J; junction bases left unmatched: 1. This CDR3 has 12 residues. The sequence derives from an adult with an advanced solid tumor such as melanoma, head and neck, liver or kidney cancer. The chain recombines TRBV19 with TRBJ2-1, with 7 bases identical to TRBD1. Here the sequenced sample was CD4+ or CD8+ T cells sorted from blood, taken in a trial of the OX40 agonist ivuxolimab. CDR3 nucleotides: TGTGCCAGTGGGACAGACTACAATGAGCAGTTCTTC. It yields the protein CASGTDYNEQFF.